The 25 T cell receptor beta chains below all came from one sample that was sequenced in a study of T cells in Graves' hyperthyroidism and ophthalmopathy. RNA transcripts were the template for amplifying TCR beta CDR3 regions. First-round RT-PCR targeting the TCR CDR3 was performed with the HTBI primer set. MiXCR, applied by TCRdb to the multiplex PCR reads, yields one record per CDR3 protein. The table lists around 600,000 distinct CDR3 sequences, roughly 15% of them singletons. The sample was blood. Receptors were obtained from a woman between 50 and 59 years old with Graves' ophthalmopathy.

This clonotype was observed at least ten times. The chain combines TRBV7-2 with TRBJ1-6; TRBD1 is a possible D gene (6 bases). Deletions cut 5 bases from V and 3 bases from J, with 11 bases between. This CDR3 spans 15 amino acids. CDR1 is SGHTA and CDR2 is FQGNSA in the germline V gene. CDR3 nucleotides: TGTGCCAGCAGCGTAGGACAGAGCTATAATTCACCCCTCCACTTT. Its protein is CASSVGQSYNSPLHF.

The chain combines TRBV28 with TRBJ2-2; 7 nucleotides line up with TRBD2. From germline, CDR1 is MDHEN and CDR2 SYDVKM. This CDR3 is built from 15 residues. The V gene end was trimmed by 3 bases and the J gene end by 6 bases; junction bases not matched to a gene: 7. In DNA form, the CDR3 reads TGTGCCAGCAGTTTGAGGGGCGGGAGATCCGGGGAGCTGTTTTTT. Its protein product is CASSLRGGRSGELFF.

In this sample, this clonotype turned up a few times. V and J are TRBV24-1 and TRBJ2-7; D is unclear. CDR1 is KGHDR, CDR2 SFDVKD, per germline. Trimming shortened V by 1 base and J by 3 bases, and 12 bases separated the two germline ends. There are 15 residues in the CDR3. This CDR3 reads CATSDFSRGRYEQYF. The CDR3 DNA reads TGTGCCACCAGTGATTTTTCTCGAGGTCGCTACGAGCAGTACTTC.

This clonotype has at least ten counts. The chain is built from TRBV6-5 and TRBJ2-7; no reliable D call. The ends were cut back, 0 bases at V and 6 bases at J, with 12 bases in the middle. The CDR3 length is 14 residues. The germline gives CDR1 MNHEY, CDR2 SVGAGI. The CDR3 is CASSYSTGYSEQYF. CDR3 nucleotides: TGTGCCAGCAGTTACTCGACGGGCTACTCCGAGCAGTACTTC.

The table lists this clonotype with many counts. The chain carries TRBV27 and TRBJ2-3; D is uncertain. The CDR3 has 14 residues. V was trimmed by 4 bases and J by 0 bases, leaving 8 bases between them. CDR1 is MNHEY and CDR2 is SMNVEV in the germline V gene (reference sequence). Here the CDR3 reads CASSYLSSTDTQYF. CDR3 coding DNA: TGTGCCAGCAGTTATCTATCTAGCACAGATACGCAGTATTTT.

This clonotype was counted ten times or more. The chain links TRBV2 to TRBJ2-2; the match to TRBD2 covers 13 bases. V trimming: 8 bases; J trimming: 1 base; junction bases outside the gene matches: 16. CDR3 size: 20 residues. The germline V gene has CDR1 SNHLY and CDR2 FYNNEI. DNA of the CDR3: TGTGCCAGCTCCCGAGGGCCTACTAGCGGGAGGGTCCTGAACACCGGGGAGCTGTTTTTT. Encoded protein: CASSRGPTSGRVLNTGELFF.

This clonotype came up many times. This chain connects TRBV7-9 to TRBJ2-1, with D perhaps matching TRBD1 or TRBD2 (5 bases each). Per germline, CDR1 SEHNR and CDR2 FQNEAQ (reference sequence). V was cut by 6 bases and J by 4 bases, with 13 bases left in between. The CDR3 spans 14 residues. The CDR3 spells CASSTGTAYNEQFF. CDR3 nucleotides: TGTGCCAGCAGTACCGGGACGGCATACAATGAGCAGTTCTTC.

V gene TRBV19 combines with J gene TRBJ2-7, with 9 bases fitting TRBD1. Trimming took 5 bases from V and 1 from J; bases not matched to a gene: 9. This CDR3 contains 16 residues. Per the germline V gene, CDR1 is LNHDA and CDR2 is SQIVND (reference sequence). The CDR3 DNA reads TGTGCCAGTAGTGGATCCGGGACAGGGTATTCCTACGAGCAGTACTTC. This translates into CASSGSGTGYSYEQYF. Together with reference TRBV19 and TRBJ2-7, the CDR3 gives the full variable domain: DGGITQSPKYLFRKEGQNVTLSCEQNLNHDAMYWYRQDPGQGLRLIYYSQIVNDFQKGDIAEGYSVSREKKESFPLTVTSAQKNPTAFYLCASSGSGTGYSYEQYFGPGTRLTVT.

This clonotype was seen a few times. This sequence joins TRBV20-1 and TRBJ1-3; no reliable D call. The CDR3 covers 14 residues. The V gene's germline CDR1 is DFQATT and CDR2 SNEGSKA (reference sequence). V was pared by 6 bases and J by 0 bases, with 12 bases between. CDR3 sequence reads: CSAVSTNSGNTIYF. CDR3 in DNA: TGCAGTGCCGTTTCGACAAACTCTGGAAACACCATATATTTT.

The chain links TRBV7-9 to TRBJ2-7; D may match TRBD1 or TRBD2 (6 bases each). The CDR3 totals 17 residues. The V end lost 5 bases, the J end lost 2 bases, and 22 bases lay between the germline ends. Germline V gives CDR1 SEHNR, CDR2 FQNEAQ (reference sequence). The CDR3 region has the DNA TGTGCCAGCAGCCTACCGGGGGCGTCTAATCTCCCCTACGAGCAGTACTTC. Translated: CASSLPGASNLPYEQYF.

This clonotype was observed at least ten times. The chain joins TRBV9 to TRBJ2-1; 10 bases match TRBD2. This CDR3 contains 15 residues. With V trimmed by 0 bases and J by 7 bases, 4 bases remained unmatched. Germline CDR1 reads SGDLS; CDR2 reads YYNGEE. CDR3 coding DNA: TGTGCCAGCAGCGTAGTCGGGACTAGCGATAATGAGCAGTTCTTC. As protein: CASSVVGTSDNEQFF.

The chain has TRBV28 and TRBJ2-7; 10 positions agree with TRBD2. The germline CDR1 and CDR2 sequences are MDHEN and SYDVKM. V shed 4 bases, J shed 6 bases, and the junction held 6 bases outside the gene matches. The CDR3 consists of 14 residues. CDR3: CASSSPSGSFEQYF. The CDR3 DNA follows: TGTGCCAGCAGTTCCCCTAGCGGGAGTTTCGAGCAGTACTTC. Looking up the rest from reference TRBV28 and TRBJ2-7 gives the full variable domain: DVKVTQSSRYLVKRTGEKVFLECVQDMDHENMFWYRQDPGLGLRLIYFSYDVKMKEKGDIPEGYSVSREKKERFSLILESASTNQTSMYLCASSSPSGSFEQYFGPGTRLTVT.

This clonotype was seen ten or more times. The chain employs TRBV9 and TRBJ2-3; D remains unclear. CDR3 size: 14 residues. V was cut by 5 bases and J by 1 base, with 11 bases left in between. Germline lookup yields CDR1 SGDLS and CDR2 YYNGEE. CDR3 protein: CASSTLGGTDTQYF. The DNA for the CDR3 is TGTGCCAGCAGTACCCTGGGCGGCACAGATACGCAGTATTTT.

J is TRBJ1-6 and V is TRBV4-2; no clear D. CDR3 length equals 12 residues. Trimming shortened V by 3 bases and J by 6 bases, and 3 bases separated the two germline ends. Germline V gene sequence: CDR1 LGHNA, CDR2 YNFKEQ. The DNA for the CDR3 is TGTGCCAGCAGCCATGGTAATTCACCCCTCCACTTT. Amino acids: CASSHGNSPLHF.

V usage is TRBV30 and J usage is TRBJ2-7, with a weak D call TRBD1 (6 bases). Germline V CDR1 and CDR2: GTSNPN, SVGIG (reference sequence). The CDR3 contains 13 residues. Trimming removed 0 bases from V and 2 bases from J, with 8 bases in between. The CDR3 region has the DNA TGTGCCTGGAGTGTGGGGGACACCTACGAGCAGTACTTC. This gives the protein CAWSVGDTYEQYF.

This clonotype was found many times. The chain is built from TRBV7-8 and TRBJ2-1, with 10 bases lining up with TRBD2. This CDR3 has 15 residues. After removal of 5 bases from V and 5 bases from J, the junction contained 6 bases not matched to a gene. CDR1 is SGHVS, CDR2 FQNEAQ, per germline. The CDR3 sequence: CASSKGLAENNEQFF. The CDR3 DNA is TGTGCCAGCAGCAAAGGACTAGCGGAAAACAATGAGCAGTTCTTC.

This clonotype was found many times. This chain connects TRBV29-1 to TRBJ2-5, with TRBD1 as a possible D gene (6 bases). CDR1 is SQVTM and CDR2 is ANQGSEA in the germline V gene. Trimming cost V 7 bases and J 2 bases, with 14 bases left between them. CDR3 size: 13 residues. DNA of the CDR3: TGCAGCGGAAGACAGGTCTTACAAGAGACCCAGTACTTC. As protein: CSGRQVLQETQYF.

This clonotype came up many times. The genes are TRBV2 and TRBJ2-7, with 11 bases fitting TRBD2. The V gene's germline CDR1 is SNHLY and CDR2 FYNNEI. CDR3 length equals 18 residues. With 0 bases clipped from V and 7 bases from J, the junction kept 14 bases outside the gene matches. The CDR3 spells CASSEASPLAGGDGEQYF. CDR3 nucleotides: TGTGCCAGCAGTGAAGCGAGTCCCTTAGCGGGAGGGGATGGGGAGCAGTACTTC.

Concerning this clonotype: This could be a read error, since a much larger clone is one nucleotide away. The V call is TRBV9, the J call TRBJ2-7; the D is unclear. V lost 3 bases and J 6 bases, leaving 16 bases between the germline ends. The CDR3 loop spans 14 amino acids. Per the germline V gene, CDR1 is SGDLS and CDR2 is YYNGEE. The CDR3 here is CASSALSREPEQYF. In DNA, the CDR3 is TGTGCCAGCAGCGCTCTTTCCCGTGAACCCGAGCAGTACTTC.

The sample holds a few counts of this clonotype. The rearrangement joins TRBV10-3 to TRBJ1-1, with 9 bases that match TRBD1. V shed 5 bases, J shed 2 bases, and the junction held 6 bases outside the gene matches. Germline CDR1 and CDR2: ENHRY and SYGVKD. There are 15 residues in the CDR3. The CDR3 region is CAISIRTGVNTEAFF. The CDR3 bases are TGTGCCATCAGTATTCGGACAGGGGTTAACACTGAAGCTTTCTTT.

At least ten counts were recorded for this clonotype. V and J are TRBV7-2 and TRBJ2-1; 8 bases line up with TRBD1. The CDR3 is 14 amino acids. CDR1 is SGHTA and CDR2 is FQGNSA in the germline V gene. J lost 10 bases, V lost 7 bases, and 12 bases had no gene match. The CDR3 coding sequence is TGTGCCAGCATCGGACAGGGCGCATCCCTGGAGCAGTTCTTC. It specifies CASIGQGASLEQFF.

In this sample, this clonotype turned up a few times. CDR3 amino acids: CASSYRGGRIAKNIQYF. CDR3 nucleotide sequence: TGTGCCAGCAGCTACAGGGGTGGTAGGATAGCCAAAAACATTCAGTACTTC. The V call is TRBV11-2, the J call TRBJ2-4; TRBD1 agrees at 7 bases. The ends lost 4 bases at V and 0 bases at J; junction bases unmatched: 9. This CDR3 comprises 17 residues. The germline V gene encodes CDR1 SGHAT and CDR2 FQNNGV.

This clonotype has a count of ten or more. This sequence joins TRBV7-2 and TRBJ2-1, with no clear D. The CDR3 is 13 amino acids. Trimming removed 1 base from V and 6 bases from J, with 7 bases in between. Germline values: CDR1 SGHTA, CDR2 FQGNSA. The CDR3 reads CASSLEWVNEQFF. CDR3 DNA sequence: TGTGCCAGCAGCTTAGAATGGGTCAATGAGCAGTTCTTC.

This clonotype was counted at least ten times. V usage is TRBV7-6 and J usage is TRBJ2-2; D is possibly TRBD1 (6 bases). This CDR3 is built from 14 residues. Germline V gene lookup returns CDR1 SGHVS and CDR2 FNYEAQ. The ends were cut back, 6 bases at V and 4 bases at J, with 12 bases in the middle. The CDR3, as DNA: TGTGCCAGCAGAACAGGGACGGGCACCGGGGAGCTGTTTTTT. Amino acids: CASRTGTGTGELFF.

The rearrangement uses TRBV6-1 and TRBJ1-2, with TRBD1 identical over 8 bases. The CDR3 contains 16 residues. The germline V gene encodes CDR1 MNHNS and CDR2 SASEGT. V was pared by 6 bases and J by 5 bases, with 14 bases of the junction left unmatched. The CDR3: CASSLTSGTGDYGYTF. The CDR3 DNA follows: TGTGCCAGCAGCCTTACCTCCGGGACAGGAGATTATGGCTACACCTTC.